A single TCR beta chain is shown here with its context. What it binds is unknown. This sample was taken from a study of cytomegalovirus exposure and HLA in healthy donors. Study at large: Prior work identified 120 million or so unique TCR beta sequences in 150 million to 200 million T cells. Notes on the study in general: CMV serostatus was the sole immune exposure information available.

V lost 4 bases to trimming and J lost 0 bases; unmatched junction nucleotides: 8. Germline lookup yields CDR1 SGHRS and CDR2 YFSETQ. The CDR3 has 16 residues. The PCR contained 60 Vbeta and 13 Jbeta primers. Using immunoSEQ multiplex PCR, the repertoire was profiled, and TCRdb retains in-frame clones only, with some absent. The table records 150,000 to 200,000 clones, roughly 79% of them present only once. The origin of this receptor is a woman in her 30s in good health and CMV-seropositive. The chain uses TRBV5-1 and TRBJ2-7; 9 nucleotides line up with TRBD1. Sequencing was performed on PBMCs. CDR3: CASSPTAGQGSYEQYF. The CDR3 coding sequence is TGCGCCAGCAGCCCAACAGCGGGACAGGGCTCCTACGAGCAGTACTTC.